These 29 T cell receptor beta chains came from one sample sequenced in a study of human T cells and chemical hapten exposure. TCRdb independently ran MiXCR on the RACE reads; one entry per CDR3 protein. The sample consists of about 94,000 distinct CDR3 sequences, 9.3% of them appearing once. Time point given: patch test 2, 6 weeks after DPC sensitization. Treatment described: therapeutic diphenylcyclopropenone sensitization with weekly scalp DPC. The sample in question was whole blood, obtained in connection with sensitization to the hapten diphenylcyclopropenone (DPC). Receptor source: a woman aged 40 to 50 with alopecia areata. Some clones in this sample may be carry-over from other donors' samples.

This clonotype was seen many times. The chain has TRBV7-9 and TRBJ2-3, with TRBD2 matching over 9 bases. The CDR3 sequence is 17 residues long. Trimming removed 5 bases from V and 0 bases from J; junction bases left unmatched: 9. Germline-derived CDR1 and CDR2 are SEHNR and FQNEAQ (reference sequence). This chain's CDR3 is CASSPPTSGYSTDTQYF. CDR3 coding DNA: TGTGCCAGCAGCCCGCCCACTAGCGGGTATAGCACAGATACGCAGTATTTT.

V gene TRBV7-2 combines with J gene TRBJ2-3; a possible D gene is TRBD2 (6 bases). This CDR3 contains 18 residues. With 5 bases removed from V and 1 base from J, the gap between germline ends came to 22 bases. Germline CDR1 is SGHTA and CDR2 is FQGNSA. The CDR3 DNA reads as TGTGCCAGCAGCCCCCTCCGGGACTCCCTCTCACGCACAGATACGCAGTATTTT. Residues: CASSPLRDSLSRTDTQYF.

This clonotype was recorded at least ten times. The CDR3 bases are TGTGCCAGCTCACCGACGACAGGGAACACTGAAGCTTTCTTT. Its protein is CASSPTTGNTEAFF. J is TRBJ1-1 and V is TRBV18; maybe TRBD1 (6 bases). Trimming left V 3 bases short and J 1 base short, with 9 bases between. This CDR3 is built from 14 residues. The germline gives CDR1 KGHSH, CDR2 LQKENI.

This clonotype was recorded many times. The chain is built from TRBV14 and TRBJ1-1, with D possibly being TRBD1 (6 bases). The CDR3 totals 15 residues. Germline V lookup: CDR1 SGHDN, CDR2 FVKESK. Deletions cut 4 bases from V and 0 bases from J, with 12 bases between. CDR3 region: CASSPHRVMNTEAFF. In DNA form, the CDR3 reads TGTGCCAGCAGCCCTCACAGGGTAATGAACACTGAAGCTTTCTTT.

This clonotype was seen many times. The gene calls are TRBV11-2 and TRBJ2-1; 8 bases agree with TRBD2. Germline V gives CDR1 SGHAT, CDR2 FQNNGV. The junction had 6 bases not matched to a gene; V was cut back by 5 bases and J by 9 bases. CDR3 size: 13 residues. The CDR3 DNA reads as TGTGCCAGCAGCCCGGGACTAGAGAGTGAGCAGTTCTTC. Residues: CASSPGLESEQFF.

There are a few counts of this clonotype. The chain employs TRBV28 and TRBJ2-1; D gene unclear. Trimming took 5 bases from V and 6 from J, leaving 5 bases between them. The CDR3 loop spans 11 amino acids. Germline values: CDR1 MDHEN, CDR2 SYDVKM. CDR3 sequence (DNA): TGTGCCAGCAGTCACCTCAATGAGCAGTTCTTC. It is translated as CASSHLNEQFF.

V is TRBV7-3 and J is TRBJ2-6; D perhaps matches TRBD1 (5 bases). Germline CDR1 is SGHTA and CDR2 is FQGTGA. Trimming removed 1 base from V and 0 bases from J, with 13 bases in between. This CDR3 has 18 amino acids. CDR3 amino acids: CASSLMSPGRSGANVLTF. The CDR3 nucleotides read TGTGCCAGCAGCTTAATGTCGCCAGGGCGCTCTGGGGCCAACGTCCTGACTTTC.

This clonotype has a handful of counts. J is TRBJ2-1 and V is TRBV7-2; the D gene could be TRBD1 or TRBD2 (5 bases each). Germline V lookup: CDR1 SGHTA, CDR2 FQGNSA. The CDR3 extends over 15 amino acids. The germline V and J ends were trimmed by 6 bases and 12 bases, with 24 bases remaining between them. CDR3 bases: TGTGCCAGCAGTCCACGGGGCCAGGCCTTTTCAGGGCAGTTCTTC. It is translated as CASSPRGQAFSGQFF.

This clonotype was seen ten or more times. The chain recombines TRBV20-1 with TRBJ2-1; 14 bases line up with TRBD2. Trimming removed 5 bases from V and 7 bases from J; junction bases left unmatched: 7. This CDR3 is built from 15 residues. CDR1 is DFQATT and CDR2 is SNEGSKA in the germline V gene (reference sequence). This CDR3 reads CSALWTSGRRNEQFF. The DNA of the CDR3 is TGCAGTGCTCTATGGACTAGCGGGAGGCGGAATGAGCAGTTCTTC.

This clonotype was detected many times. The chain has TRBV18 and TRBJ2-3; TRBD1 matches at 8 bases. The CDR3 totals 21 residues. CDR1 is KGHSH, CDR2 LQKENI, per germline. The ends lost 2 bases at V and 0 bases at J; junction bases unmatched: 19. CDR3 protein: CASSPAATGVLAETSTDTQYF. CDR3 in DNA: TGTGCCAGCTCACCAGCTGCGACAGGGGTGTTAGCTGAGACTAGCACAGATACGCAGTATTTT. The full variable domain, its missing parts supplied by reference TRBV18 and TRBJ2-3, is NAGVMQNPRHLVRRRGQEARLRCSPMKGHSHVYWYRQLPEEGLKFMVYLQKENIIDESGMPKERFSAEFPKEGPSILRIQQVVRGDSAAYFCASSPAATGVLAETSTDTQYFGPGTRLTVL.

The table lists this clonotype with many counts. The gene calls are TRBV7-3 and TRBJ2-3, with a tentative D call TRBD1 (6 bases). This CDR3 comprises 13 residues. Germline values: CDR1 SGHTA, CDR2 FQGTGA. Trimming removed 6 bases at V and 1 base at J, with 8 bases between. The CDR3 DNA follows: TGTGCCAGCAGGGGGGCCGGCACAGATACGCAGTATTTT. This codes for CASRGAGTDTQYF.

The chain couples TRBV29-1 to TRBJ2-5; D is unresolved. V was trimmed by 4 bases and J by 2 bases, leaving 8 bases between them. This CDR3 region has 12 residues. Germline values: CDR1 SQVTM, CDR2 ANQGSEA. The CDR3 region has the DNA TGCAGCGTTGCCCTCAGTCAAGAGACCCAGTACTTC. It codes for CSVALSQETQYF.

The chain uses TRBV6-2 or TRBV6-3 and TRBJ1-1, with 9 bases identical to TRBD1. There are 12 residues in the CDR3. Losses at the gene ends were 6 bases for V and 5 bases for J; bases not matched to a gene: 1. Germline loops: CDR1 MNHEY, CDR2 SVGEGT. CDR3 sequence reads: CASRDRGTEAFF. Here the CDR3 DNA reads TGTGCCAGCAGAGACAGGGGGACTGAAGCTTTCTTT.

This clonotype was recorded a few times. J is TRBJ1-5 and V is TRBV6-2 or TRBV6-3; D gene uncertain. V was cut by 0 bases and J by 2 bases, with 5 bases left in between. Germline CDR1 is MNHEY and CDR2 is SVGEGT. The CDR3 runs 14 residues. The CDR3 nucleotides read TGTGCCAGCAGTTACTCGGCAGGCAATCAGCCCCAGCATTTT. Translating it yields CASSYSAGNQPQHF.

This clonotype came up many times. In DNA form, the CDR3 reads TGTGCCAGTAGTAAACACCGGGACAGAGTAGGATCCTACGAGCAGTACTTC. Amino acid sequence: CASSKHRDRVGSYEQYF. This chain connects TRBV19 to TRBJ2-7, with 7 bases lining up with TRBD1. Germline lookup yields CDR1 LNHDA and CDR2 SQIVND (reference sequence). This CDR3 comprises 17 residues. Trimming at V came to 4 bases and at J to 1 base, leaving 13 bases not matched to a gene. Looking up the rest from reference TRBV19 and TRBJ2-7 gives the full variable domain: DGGITQSPKYLFRKEGQNVTLSCEQNLNHDAMYWYRQDPGQGLRLIYYSQIVNDFQKGDIAEGYSVSREKKESFPLTVTSAQKNPTAFYLCASSKHRDRVGSYEQYFGPGTRLTVT.

This clonotype appeared many times. This sequence joins TRBV6-5 and TRBJ2-2, with D hard to call. Trimming shortened V by 8 bases and J by 0 bases, and 10 bases separated the two germline ends. The CDR3 length is 14 residues. Germline CDR1 reads MNHEY; CDR2 reads SVGAGI. The CDR3 bases are TGTGCCAGCTGGCGGTTCGCGAACACCGGGGAGCTGTTTTTT. Amino acid sequence: CASWRFANTGELFF.

The table lists this clonotype with many counts. CDR3 residues: CASSFSGQGINTEAFF. CDR3 in DNA: TGTGCCAGCAGCTTCTCCGGCCAAGGGATAAACACTGAAGCTTTCTTT. The chain employs TRBV7-9 and TRBJ1-1; D is unresolved. The germline gives CDR1 SEHNR, CDR2 FQNEAQ (reference sequence). With 3 bases removed from V and 2 bases from J, the gap between germline ends came to 16 bases. CDR3 length equals 16 residues.

As for this clonotype: A much bigger clone sits one base away, suggesting this may be a read error. The rearrangement links TRBV28 to TRBJ2-7, with 9 bases fitting TRBD1. Germline V CDR1 and CDR2: MDHEN, SYDVKM. The CDR3 consists of 18 residues. The trim removed 4 bases at V and 2 bases at J, leaving 15 bases unmatched. The CDR3 sequence is CASSSETGGFRIPYEQYF. CDR3 sequence (DNA): TGTGCCAGCAGTTCCGAGACAGGGGGTTTCCGGATCCCCTACGAGCAGTACTTC. The complete variable domain, with remaining parts taken from reference TRBV28 and TRBJ2-7, reads DVKVTQSSRYLVKRTGEKVFLECVQDMDHENMFWYRQDPGLGLRLIYFSYDVKMKEKGDIPEGYSVSREKKERFSLILESASTNQTSMYLCASSSETGGFRIPYEQYFGPGTRLTVT.

This clonotype occurred many times. CDR3 in amino acids: CASSLAAGVVGEKLFF. The CDR3 DNA reads TGCGCCAGCAGCTTGGCCGCAGGGGTAGTAGGTGAAAAACTGTTTTTT. The gene calls are TRBV5-1 and TRBJ1-4, with TRBD1 as a possible D gene (6 bases). Germline V gene lookup returns CDR1 SGHRS and CDR2 YFSETQ. The CDR3 runs to 16 residues. V was clipped by 0 bases and J by 7 bases, with 16 bases between them.

This clonotype was picked up many times. The V call is TRBV28, the J call TRBJ1-1; possible D gene TRBD1, 6 bases. V was shortened by 4 bases and J by 0 bases, with 12 bases between the two germline ends. CDR3 length: 15 residues. Germline V gene data show CDR1 as MDHEN and CDR2 as SYDVKM. The CDR3 nucleotides are TGTGCCAGCAGTTCCGGACAGCTGTTGAACACTGAAGCTTTCTTT. Protein sequence: CASSSGQLLNTEAFF.

This clonotype was picked up a small number of times. The chain links TRBV6-6 to TRBJ2-7; TRBD2 agrees at 7 bases. Per germline, CDR1 MNHNY and CDR2 SVGAGI (reference sequence). The CDR3 has 14 residues. The J segment lost 2 bases and the V segment lost 6 bases, leaving 7 bases of the junction unmatched. This chain's CDR3 is CASRWGEGTYEQYF. DNA of the CDR3: TGTGCCAGCAGGTGGGGGGAGGGGACCTACGAGCAGTACTTC.

Only a few counts were recorded for this clonotype. V and J are TRBV6-6 and TRBJ2-3; D possibly corresponds to TRBD1 (6 bases). The V and J ends lost 6 bases and 5 bases respectively, with 15 bases between them. Germline V gives CDR1 MNHNY, CDR2 SVGAGI (reference sequence). The length of the CDR3 is 14 residues. The CDR3: CASSYGQPIDTQYF. The DNA for the CDR3 is TGTGCCAGCAGCTATGGACAGCCCATAGATACGCAGTATTTT.

Ten or more counts support this clonotype. The gene calls are TRBV28 and TRBJ2-3; 7 bases line up with TRBD1. CDR3 length: 16 amino acids. Trimming removed 5 bases from V and 0 bases from J; junction bases left unmatched: 8. Germline V CDR1 and CDR2: MDHEN, SYDVKM. CDR3 sequence reads: CASSIYGTDSTDTQYF. Written as DNA, the CDR3 is TGTGCCAGCAGTATTTATGGGACAGATAGCACAGATACGCAGTATTTT.

This clonotype was recorded at least ten times. The V and J genes are TRBV5-1 and TRBJ1-1; no firm D call. Germline V gives CDR1 SGHRS, CDR2 YFSETQ. The CDR3 sequence is 15 residues long. V lost 3 bases to trimming and J lost 2 bases, with 14 bases between them. Written as DNA, the CDR3 is TGCGCCAGCAGCTGGAAGGACGGGCTTAACACTGAAGCTTTCTTT. Amino acids: CASSWKDGLNTEAFF.

The chain employs TRBV28 and TRBJ2-5, with D perhaps TRBD2 (7 bases). The germline V gene encodes CDR1 MDHEN and CDR2 SYDVKM. V was pared by 7 bases and J by 5 bases, with 14 bases between. The CDR3 contains 13 residues. The CDR3 DNA is TGTGCCAGCAACAAGGGGGGGACGGAGACCCAGTACTTC. Translation gives CASNKGGTETQYF. The entire variable domain, with the rest obtained from reference TRBV28 and TRBJ2-5, is as follows: DVKVTQSSRYLVKRTGEKVFLECVQDMDHENMFWYRQDPGLGLRLIYFSYDVKMKEKGDIPEGYSVSREKKERFSLILESASTNQTSMYLCASNKGGTETQYFGPGTRLLVL.

This clonotype was counted a few times. This rearrangement joins TRBV5-1 to TRBJ1-1; no firm D call. Germline CDR1 is SGHRS and CDR2 is YFSETQ. The V end lost 5 bases, the J end lost 7 bases, and 15 bases lay between the germline ends. The CDR3 length is 13 residues. CDR3 region: CASRPRVEGEAFF. Written as DNA, the CDR3 is TGCGCCAGCAGACCCCGAGTTGAGGGTGAAGCTTTCTTT.

In this sample, this clonotype turned up many times. The V and J genes are TRBV20-1 and TRBJ1-2; 7 bases are a match to TRBD1. Losses at the gene ends were 0 bases for V and 7 bases for J; bases not matched to a gene: 14. CDR1 is DFQATT and CDR2 is SNEGSKA in the germline V gene (reference sequence). This CDR3 comprises 16 residues. The CDR3 DNA reads as TGCAGTGCTAGAGATATCGTAACAGGGGAGACACTTGGCTACACCTTC. This translates into CSARDIVTGETLGYTF.

This clonotype appeared many times. The CDR3 spells CASSLVPAGGQETQYF. CDR3 bases: TGTGCCAGCAGCTTAGTTCCAGCGGGAGGCCAAGAGACCCAGTACTTC. This chain uses TRBV7-8 with TRBJ2-5, with 9 bases lining up with TRBD2. This CDR3 region has 16 residues. From germline, CDR1 is SGHVS and CDR2 FQNEAQ. After removal of 1 base from V and 1 base from J, the junction contained 4 bases not matched to a gene.

This clonotype appeared a few times. The rearrangement links TRBV6-5 to TRBJ2-7; 15 bases are shared with TRBD2. Unmatched junction bases numbered 5, after V lost 5 bases and J lost 6 bases. CDR3 length: 15 amino acids. Germline V gives CDR1 MNHEY, CDR2 SVGAGI. CDR3 sequence reads: CASSPGTSGRIEQYF. CDR3 in DNA: TGTGCCAGCAGTCCCGGGACTAGCGGGAGGATCGAGCAGTACTTC.